This TCR beta chain was captured in a study of blood T cell repertoires in COVID-19. Study-level background: Spain, Italy and the United States supplied samples that represented acute and convalescent COVID-19. From T cells, B-cell-depleted T cells, or PBMCs came the material, which was cDNA or gDNA.

The CDR3 loop spans 13 amino acids. Germline V gene data show CDR1 as MNHEY and CDR2 as SMNVEV (reference sequence). Trimming took off 4 bases at V and 6 bases at J, with 10 bases between the two ends. In the original processing: Estimated nucleated cell counts came from reference gene primer amplification. Libraries were prepared by immunoSEQ multiplex PCR; TCRdb keeps only in-frame clonotypes and omits some of them. V and J calls and clone size are given by that table; D and trimming were obtained from the DNA. The sample holds approximately 240,000 clones, more than 65% seen once. V is TRBV27 and J is TRBJ2-1; D is uncertain. The receptor was derived from a woman between 40 and 50 years old who had recovered from COVID-19. Input material: peripheral blood. The CDR3 protein is CASSYLAANEQFF. DNA of the CDR3: TGTGCCAGCAGTTATCTCGCGGCCAATGAGCAGTTCTTC.